These 3 T cell receptor beta chains were sequenced from one sample in a study of T cell responses to AZD1222 COVID-19 vaccine. Produced via immunoSEQ multiplex PCR; TCRdb's table is partial and in-frame only. The sample holds roughly 55,000 clones, 89% seen once. Sequenced here: peripheral blood, sampled on day 0 of AZD1222 vaccination. These receptors were collected from an adult in good health.

The chain recombines TRBV5-4 with TRBJ2-2; TRBD1 or TRBD2 may be the D gene (7 bases each). The CDR3 extends over 14 amino acids. Per the germline V gene, CDR1 is SGHNT and CDR2 is YYREEE (reference sequence). Trimming stripped 2 bases from V and 7 bases from J, with 12 bases between. In DNA, the CDR3 is TGTGCCAGCAGCTTAACCAGGGGGGGCGGGGAGCTGTTTTTT. It codes for CASSLTRGGGELFF.

The rearrangement links TRBV4-1 to TRBJ1-2; 8 nucleotides match TRBD1. V lost 6 bases and J lost 7; bases outside the gene matches: 19. The CDR3 has 17 residues. Germline assignment: CDR1 MGHRA and CDR2 YSYEKL. The DNA of the CDR3 is TGCGCCAGCAGTCGGACAGGGAAGGGGATTGGATTAGGTGGCTACACCTTC. It codes for CASSRTGKGIGLGGYTF.

The rearrangement uses TRBV28 and TRBJ2-3, with 8 bases lining up with TRBD1. With V trimmed by 6 bases and J by 0 bases, 5 bases remained unmatched. CDR1 is MDHEN, CDR2 SYDVKM, per germline. This CDR3 is built from 15 residues. The CDR3 sequence: CASSLDRASTDTQYF. CDR3 in DNA: TGTGCCAGCAGCTTGGACAGGGCCAGCACAGATACGCAGTATTTT.